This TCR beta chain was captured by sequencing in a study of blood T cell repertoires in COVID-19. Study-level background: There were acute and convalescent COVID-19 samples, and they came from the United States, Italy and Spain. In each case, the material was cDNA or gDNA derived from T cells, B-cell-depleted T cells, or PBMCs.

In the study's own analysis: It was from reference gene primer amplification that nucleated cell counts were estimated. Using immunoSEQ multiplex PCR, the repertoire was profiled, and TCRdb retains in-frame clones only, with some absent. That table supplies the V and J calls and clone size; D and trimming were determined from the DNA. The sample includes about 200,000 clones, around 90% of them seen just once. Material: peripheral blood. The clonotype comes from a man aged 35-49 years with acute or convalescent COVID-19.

CDR3 in amino acids: CASSEGTGDSGANVLTF. In DNA, the CDR3 is TGTGCCAGCAGCGAGGGGACAGGGGACTCTGGGGCCAACGTCCTGACTTTC. V and J are TRBV7-3 and TRBJ2-6; 10 positions agree with TRBD1. The ends lost 5 bases at V and 0 bases at J; junction bases unmatched: 4. This CDR3 contains 17 residues. Germline V CDR1 and CDR2: SGHTA, FQGTGA.